This is a list of T cell receptor beta chains from one sample in a study of T cells in Graves' hyperthyroidism and ophthalmopathy. TCRdb recomputed calls from the multiplex PCR reads with MiXCR, one row per CDR3 protein. Here the sample spans 550,000 to 650,000 distinct CDR3 sequences, roughly 13% being singletons. The sequenced sample was blood. The receptors were gathered from a woman in her twenties or thirties with Graves' hyperthyroidism that later progressed to Graves' ophthalmopathy. Each CDR3 is given with its conserved first and last residue. The D gene is left open where the match is weak. Clone size is given for some rows only: seen once, a few or many times, or a class if the clone is expanded.

clone size | J gene | D gene | V gene | CDR3 protein | CDR3 DNA
many | TRBJ2-1 | . | TRBV5-6 | CASSLVSEQFF | TGTGCCAGCAGCTTAGTATCAGAGCAGTTCTTC
many | TRBJ1-4 | TRBD1 | TRBV6-5 | CASSYTRDREKLFF | TGTGCCAGCAGTTACACCCGGGACAGGGAAAAACTGTTTTTT
. | TRBJ1-3 | . | TRBV3-1 | CASRLGAGTIYF | TGTGCCAGTAGATTAGGAGCAGGCACCATATATTTT
many | TRBJ1-4 | . | TRBV5-1 | CASSSGPQNEKLFF | TGCGCCAGCAGCTCGGGACCGCAAAATGAAAAACTGTTTTTT
many | TRBJ1-5 | . | TRBV28 | CACLGWTPFSSNQPQHF | TGTGCCTGCCTGGGGTGGACTCCTTTTAGTAGCAATCAGCCCCAGCATTTT
many | TRBJ2-3 | TRBD2 | TRBV12-3/TRBV12-4 | CASSLASGGGTDTQYF | TGTGCCAGCAGTTTAGCAAGCGGGGGGGGCACAGATACGCAGTATTTT
few | TRBJ1-2 | . | TRBV5-5 | CASGQGSSNYGYTF | TGTGCCAGCGGCCAGGGATCCTCTAACTATGGCTACACCTTC
. | TRBJ2-1 | TRBD1 | TRBV19 | CASSAERQGYEQFF | TGTGCCAGTAGTGCGGAAAGACAGGGGTACGAGCAGTTCTTC
many | TRBJ2-5 | . | TRBV10-3 | CAISEPEEETQYF | TGTGCCATCAGTGAGCCGGAGGAGGAGACCCAGTACTTC
. | TRBJ2-1 | TRBD2 | TRBV20-1 | CSAREREVYRSSYNEQFF | TGCAGTGCTAGAGAGCGGGAGGTCTATCGGAGCTCCTACAATGAGCAGTTCTTC
many | TRBJ2-1 | . | TRBV3-1 | CASSHGRPNEQFF | TGTGCCAGCAGCCATGGGAGGCCCAATGAGCAGTTCTTC
many | TRBJ2-4 | TRBD2 | TRBV12-3/TRBV12-4 | CASSRTSGLAKNIQYF | TGTGCCAGCAGCCGGACTAGCGGTTTAGCCAAAAACATTCAGTACTTC
many | TRBJ1-1 | . | TRBV29-1 | CSVGAGGDGTEAFF | TGCAGCGTCGGCGCCGGGGGGGATGGGACTGAAGCTTTCTTT
. | TRBJ2-7 | . | TRBV27 | CASSFQGFVYEQYF | TGTGCCAGCAGTTTTCAGGGTTTTGTGTACGAGCAGTACTTC
many | TRBJ2-1 | TRBD2 | TRBV28 | CASSLGLAGEPSYNEQFF | TGTGCCAGCAGTCTAGGGCTAGCGGGAGAACCCTCCTACAATGAGCAGTTCTTC
many | TRBJ2-1 | . | TRBV7-3 | CASSLKAGPGEQFF | TGTGCCAGCAGCTTGAAGGCCGGCCCCGGTGAGCAGTTCTTC
many | TRBJ1-2 | . | TRBV28 | CASSLTRGGQAKDNYGYTF | TGTGCCAGCAGCCTTACCCGAGGGGGGCAGGCCAAAGATAACTATGGCTACACCTTC
many | TRBJ1-1 | . | TRBV14 | CASSSNWGTEAFF | TGTGCCAGCAGCTCTAACTGGGGGACTGAAGCTTTCTTT
. | TRBJ2-7 | TRBD2 | TRBV3-1 | CASSAPLAGHYEQYF | TGTGCCAGCAGCGCACCCCTAGCGGGGCACTACGAGCAGTACTTC
. | TRBJ2-5 | . | TRBV19 | CASSTQTGLHQYF | TGTGCCAGTAGTACCCAAACAGGACTTCACCAGTACTTC
few | TRBJ2-5 | TRBD1 | TRBV28 | CASSEGQREVGTQYF | TGTGCCAGCAGTGAGGGACAGAGGGAAGTTGGGACCCAGTACTTC
. | TRBJ2-5 | . | TRBV12-5 | CASGLTGEETQYF | TGTGCTAGTGGTTTGACCGGGGAGGAGACCCAGTACTTC
. | TRBJ2-1 | . | TRBV20-1 | CSRELVYNEQFF | TGCAGCCGGGAGTTGGTTTACAATGAGCAGTTCTTC
. | TRBJ2-2 | TRBD1 | TRBV7-2 | CASSFTGQGAGTGELFF | TGTGCCAGCAGCTTTACGGGACAGGGGGCGGGCACCGGGGAGCTGTTTTTT
. | TRBJ2-5 | . | TRBV18 | CASSQAVAETQYF | TGTGCCAGCTCCCAGGCTGTCGCAGAGACCCAGTACTTC
many | TRBJ2-7 | . | TRBV12-3/TRBV12-4 | CASSATPIGEQYF | TGTGCCAGCAGTGCCACCCCCATTGGAGAGCAGTACTTC